The rows below give T cell receptor beta chains drawn from one sample of a study of blood T cell repertoires in COVID-19. Repertoires were generated with immunoSEQ multiplex PCR, while TCRdb's copy carries only in-frame clones and drops some. The table records about 170,000 clones, around 90% of them present only once. Sequencing was done on a sample of peripheral blood. The receptors were gathered from a woman of 80 years or more with COVID-19, enrolled during active disease. Each CDR3 is given with its conserved first and last residue.

TRBV28,TRBJ2-1,12,CASSPFRGEQFF
TRBV27,TRBJ1-6,15,CASRTRDTGNSPLHF
TRBV18,TRBJ1-5,13,CASSQGFDQPQHF
TRBV14,TRBJ2-1,18,CASSQGYQGLAGEDEQFF
TRBV9,TRBJ1-5,14,CASSAGHRNQPQHF
TRBV9,TRBJ1-2,14,CASSPTTVNYGYTF
TRBV11-2,TRBJ2-1,14,CASSSAGALYEQFF
TRBV6-2/TRBV6-3,TRBJ1-5,12,CASSQGNQPQHF
TRBV7-3,TRBJ2-1,14,CASRTGGGGTEQFF
TRBV5-5,TRBJ2-7,14,CASSSTPGQFEQYF
TRBV6-6,TRBJ1-4,15,CASSGPGQGNEKLFF
TRBV9,TRBJ2-7,14,CASSVTQRSYEQYF
TRBV9,TRBJ2-5,15,CASSATSGARETQYF
TRBV4-3,TRBJ1-6,13,CASSTDRNSPLHF
TRBV6-2/TRBV6-3,TRBJ2-5,13,CASSDFTGETQYF
TRBV28,TRBJ1-3,15,CASSPQGAGGNTIYF
TRBV28,TRBJ1-2,13,CASSLEGAGSYTF
TRBV4-2,TRBJ1-2,18,CASSQVPGLSTTNYGYTF
TRBV27,TRBJ2-1,16,CASKQSSGISNNEQFF
TRBV5-4,TRBJ2-5,17,CASSTGIGTGNGETQYF
TRBV9,TRBJ2-7,12,CASSVDGVEQYF
TRBV5-1,TRBJ1-6,19,CASSLDLLGQQSYNSPLHF
TRBV6-6,TRBJ1-2,13,CASSTTGPHGYTF
TRBV11-3,TRBJ2-7,14,CASSVNRGSYEQYF
TRBV7-2,TRBJ1-4,15,CASSFVGTENEKLFF
TRBV4-2,TRBJ1-4,16,CASSQVAVMTNEKLFF
TRBV10-2,TRBJ2-7,15,CASRATLAGVSEQYF
TRBV7-2,TRBJ2-3,14,CASSLTGRTDTQYF
TRBV19,TRBJ2-5,15,CASSIRQHLQETQYF
TRBV2,TRBJ1-5,15,CASSSKGQGERPQHF
TRBV4-3,TRBJ1-2,18,CASSQAHRAGARADGYTF
TRBV11-2,TRBJ1-1,14,CASSSYRDFPEAFF
TRBV5-1,TRBJ1-1,13,CASSDSMNTEAFF
TRBV11-1,TRBJ2-2,13,CASGGSDTGELFF
TRBV7-2,TRBJ1-2,15,CASHRGGAGIYGYTF
TRBV6-5,TRBJ1-1,13,CASSRQGYTEAFF
TRBV2,TRBJ2-1,16,CASTLGTGGIYNEQFF
TRBV5-1,TRBJ1-2,14,CASSLGLRGYGYTF
TRBV6-5,TRBJ2-1,14,CASRTSGSYNEQFF
TRBV4-3,TRBJ1-6,15,CASSQVGQGGSPLHF
TRBV9,TRBJ1-2,13,CASSRTGWDGYTF
TRBV5-6,TRBJ1-5,13,CASSFGKGQPQHF
TRBV28,TRBJ1-2,16,CASPPLKQGVWYGYTF
TRBV7-2,TRBJ1-5,14,CASSLIRAEQPQHF
TRBV28,TRBJ2-7,14,CASSFTGGRNEQYF
TRBV27,TRBJ2-5,15,CASSDTDGSAETQYF